The 13 T cell receptor beta chains listed next were all sequenced from one sample in a study of radiotherapy plus CTLA-4 blockade in lung cancer. The data were produced by immunoSEQ multiplex PCR, yet TCRdb's version contains in-frame clones alone and is incomplete. The data contain tens of thousands of clones, about four fifths of them seen just once; the ten biggest clones take up about 8%. The material sequenced was peripheral blood, taken from a patient treated with radiotherapy plus ipilimumab. The receptors shown here come from a human donor with non-small cell lung cancer who had a complete response to radiotherapy plus ipilimumab.

The chain recombines TRBV30 with TRBJ2-2; weak D call: TRBD1 (6 bases). The length of the CDR3 is 13 residues. Trimming left V 5 bases short and J 1 base short, with 8 bases between. Germline-derived CDR1 and CDR2 are GTSNPN and SVGIG (reference sequence). The CDR3 spells CAWGQRNTGELFF. CDR3 coding DNA: TGTGCCTGGGGACAGAGGAACACCGGGGAGCTGTTTTTT.

The chain uses TRBV4-1 and TRBJ1-3, with 9 bases aligning to TRBD1. Germline V gene data show CDR1 as MGHRA and CDR2 as YSYEKL. V lost 1 base, J lost 4 bases, and 8 bases stayed unmatched. This CDR3 has 17 amino acids. This CDR3 reads CASSQGSGGTGGNTIYF. DNA of the CDR3: TGCGCCAGCAGCCAAGGGAGCGGCGGGACAGGGGGAAACACCATATATTTT.

Points on this clone: The junction does not match germline at one end; this may be a read error. The J gene is TRBJ1-4, the V gene TRBV7-7; 8 bases are a match to TRBD1. CDR3 size: 13 residues. Germline-derived CDR1 and CDR2 are SSHAT and FNYEAQ (reference sequence). This CDR3 reads CASSPGQGKKLFF. DNA for the CDR3: TGTGCTAGCAGCCCCGGACAGGGCAAAAAACTGTTTTTT.

This clone was recorded a few times. V is TRBV5-4 and J is TRBJ1-2; D gene unclear. V was clipped by 4 bases and J by 8 bases, with 9 bases between them. The CDR3 has 11 residues. Per the germline V gene, CDR1 is SGHNT and CDR2 is YYREEE (reference sequence). The CDR3 loop reads CASSRKEGYTF. CDR3 nucleotides: TGTGCCAGCAGCCGAAAAGAGGGCTACACCTTC.

V usage is TRBV5-1 and J usage is TRBJ2-2, with D perhaps TRBD2 (5 bases). With 1 base removed from V and 7 bases from J, the gap between germline ends came to 11 bases. The CDR3 has 14 amino acids. Germline CDR1 is SGHRS and CDR2 is YFSETQ. The CDR3 DNA reads TGCGCCAGCAGCTTGAAGGGAGAAGGCGGGGAGCTGTTTTTT. This gives the protein CASSLKGEGGELFF.

The chain joins TRBV5-1 to TRBJ2-3; D not certain. This CDR3 region has 14 residues. Per germline, CDR1 SGHRS and CDR2 YFSETQ. The ends were cut back, 0 bases at V and 4 bases at J, with 9 bases in the middle. The CDR3 DNA is TGCGCCAGCAGCTTGGGCGCCATCCCAGATACGCAGTATTTT. Translating gives CASSLGAIPDTQYF.

The chain employs TRBV18 and TRBJ2-5, with 11 nucleotides matching TRBD1. This CDR3 is 17 amino acids long. Germline assignment: CDR1 KGHSH and CDR2 LQKENI. V was pared by 2 bases and J by 2 bases, with 7 bases of the junction left unmatched. In DNA, the CDR3 is TGTGCCAGCTCACCAGTTTTGGGGACAGGGGGTCAAGAGACCCAGTACTTC. It encodes CASSPVLGTGGQETQYF.

The chain carries TRBV4-3 and TRBJ2-5, with a possible D match to TRBD2 (6 bases). V was clipped by 0 bases and J by 7 bases, with 9 bases between them. The CDR3 contains 13 residues. CDR1 and CDR2 from the germline V gene are LGHNA and YSLEER. The CDR3 nucleotides are TGCGCCAGCAGCCAAGATGGGGGGTCGACCCAGTACTTC. Protein sequence: CASSQDGGSTQYF.

The J gene is TRBJ2-5, the V gene TRBV10-3; 9 nucleotides align to TRBD2. The length of the CDR3 is 16 residues. Germline CDR1 and CDR2: ENHRY and SYGVKD. V was clipped by 3 bases and J by 5 bases; unmatched bases: 10. CDR3 DNA sequence: TGTGCCATCAGTGACGATAGCGGGAGTGCACCGGAGACCCAGTACTTC. This codes for CAISDDSGSAPETQYF.

The chain employs TRBV10-3 and TRBJ2-2, with D perhaps matching TRBD1 (5 bases). Trimming took off 11 bases at V and 7 bases at J, with 17 bases between the two ends. Germline values: CDR1 ENHRY, CDR2 SYGVKD. This CDR3 contains 13 residues. The CDR3 spells CAVRTGDGGELFF. The CDR3 DNA follows: TGTGCCGTACGAACAGGCGACGGCGGGGAGCTGTTTTTT.

This clone was seen more than once but under ten times. The rearrangement uses TRBV27 and TRBJ1-2; unclear D gene. CDR1 and CDR2 (germline): MNHEY, SMNVEV (reference sequence). Trimming removed 0 bases from V and 2 bases from J, with 10 bases in between. The CDR3 contains 15 residues. CDR3 sequence (DNA): TGTGCCAGCAGTTTATCTGCCACTCTAAACTATGGCTACACCTTC. Encoded protein: CASSLSATLNYGYTF.

This chain joins TRBV7-9 and TRBJ1-6; D is perhaps TRBD1 (5 bases). V lost 1 base to trimming and J lost 0 bases, with 10 bases between them. CDR1 and CDR2 from the germline V gene are SEHNR and FQNEAQ (reference sequence). CDR3 size: 17 residues. In nucleotides, the CDR3 is TGTGCCAGCAGCTTAGGGGGCCTCGACTCCTATAATTCACCCCTCCACTTT. Translation: CASSLGGLDSYNSPLHF. The variable domain in full, with the rest retrieved from reference TRBV7-9 and TRBJ1-6, is DTGVSQNPRHKITKRGQNVTFRCDPISEHNRLYWYRQTLGQGPEFLTYFQNEAQLEKSRLLSDRFSAERPKGSFSTLEIQRTEQGDSAMYLCASSLGGLDSYNSPLHFGNGTRLTVT.

The chain employs TRBV7-9 and TRBJ2-1; 8 bases match TRBD1. V trimming: 6 bases; J trimming: 2 bases; junction bases outside the gene matches: 9. Germline CDR1 SEHNR, CDR2 FQNEAQ (reference sequence). CDR3 length: 16 residues. CDR3 region: CASRDQDRVTYNEQFF. As DNA, the CDR3 is TGTGCCAGCAGGGACCAGGACAGGGTTACCTACAATGAGCAGTTCTTC.